This T cell receptor (beta chain) was profiled in a study of T cell responses to AZD1222 COVID-19 vaccine. This CDR3 spans 15 amino acids. The V end lost 2 bases, the J end lost 2 bases, and 9 bases lay between the germline ends. CDR1 MGHRA and CDR2 YSYEKL come from the germline V gene. Note on this clone: Its antigen is undetermined.

Sequenced by immunoSEQ multiplex PCR; TCRdb stores in-frame clones only, minus some. The sample comprises under 70,000 clones, over 75% of which are singletons, and about 15% rests with the top ten. Study-level results: There were mostly white British donors and more females than males, and clonal diversity was possibly underestimated. Repertoires were sampled only after the peak T cell response. Nearly half of spike-specific TCRs reportedly go after variant regions that carry no mutations. Mapped onto spike, vaccine-associated CD4 TCRs spanned it and were dominant at 160-218 and 743-854.

This sequence was found in an adult in good health. The specimen was peripheral blood, collected on day 0 of AZD1222 vaccination. The genes are TRBV4-1 and TRBJ2-2; D uncertain. The CDR3 coding sequence is TGCGCCAGCAGCCAAACCGGGCTTAACACCGGGGAGCTGTTTTTT. This translates into CASSQTGLNTGELFF.